The clone carrying this T cell receptor (beta chain) was counted at least ten times. What it binds is unknown. This entry belongs to a study of metastatic and nonmetastatic thyroid tumors. Study background: The authors compared repertoires across blood and tumor or nodule tissue from malignant and benign thyroid patients.

Germline lookup yields CDR1 LNHDA and CDR2 SQIVND (reference sequence). The germline V and J ends were trimmed by 0 bases and 4 bases, with 6 bases remaining between them. This CDR3 region has 13 residues. The authors' processing: Researchers built a distant-metastasis classifier for papillary thyroid cancer that drew on CDR3 differences across clinicopathological groups. TCRdb re-called the PCR reads through MiXCR. In this record, the V and J calls reflect TCRdb's handling and not the investigators' own analysis. Here the sample spans about 43,000 clones, under 4% being singletons. Points from the study as a whole: Malignant thyroid tumors reportedly exceeded benign nodules significantly in TCR beta diversity, with the difference appearing in blood and tumor.

Before thyroid surgery, none of the patients had received any treatment. The chain recombines TRBV19 with TRBJ1-1; D is unresolved. This TCR derives from a female donor with papillary thyroid cancer or a benign thyroid nodule (not recorded which). Some clones in this sample may be carry-over from other donors' samples. Sequencing input: blood. The CDR3 coding sequence is TGTGCCAGTAGTATAGAGGGTGGCACTGAAGCTTTCTTT. Its translation is CASSIEGGTEAFF.